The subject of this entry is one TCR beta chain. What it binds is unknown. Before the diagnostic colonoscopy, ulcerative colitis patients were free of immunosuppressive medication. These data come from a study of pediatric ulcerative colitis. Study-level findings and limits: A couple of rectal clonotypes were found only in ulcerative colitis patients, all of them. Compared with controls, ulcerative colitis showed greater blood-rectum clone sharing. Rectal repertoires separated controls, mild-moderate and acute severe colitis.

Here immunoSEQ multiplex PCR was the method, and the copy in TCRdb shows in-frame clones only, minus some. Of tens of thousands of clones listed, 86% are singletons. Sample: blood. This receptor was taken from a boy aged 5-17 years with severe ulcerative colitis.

In DNA, the CDR3 is TGTGCCTGGAGCTTTGGACAGGGCCCGGCTGGAAACACCATATATTTT. This sequence encodes CAWSFGQGPAGNTIYF. The V and J genes are TRBV30 and TRBJ1-3; the match to TRBD1 covers 8 bases. The CDR3 is 16 residues long. Unmatched junction bases numbered 9, after V lost 3 bases and J lost 2 bases. Germline V gene sequence: CDR1 GTSNPN, CDR2 SVGIG (reference sequence).